This record looks at one TCR beta chain sequence and its context. The CDR3 is made up of 15 amino acids. Germline V gives CDR1 MDHEN, CDR2 SYDVKM. The sample belongs to a study of monozygotic twins with inflammatory bowel disease. TCRdb reprocessed the 5' RACE reads and stores each CDR3 protein as one record, lacking DNA. The table lists more than 300,000 distinct CDR3 sequences. V and J are TRBV28 and TRBJ2-7; the D call from TCRdb, TRBD1, cannot be confirmed without DNA. This TCR came from a human donor with ulcerative colitis or Crohn's disease, or a healthy co-twin of an affected twin (not recorded which). The sample taken for sequencing was blood. Here the CDR3 reads CASSYRGVSSYEQYF.